This TCR beta chain was documented in a study of CD8+CD57+ T cells in acquired aplastic anemia. This clonotype was found many times. Germline lookup yields CDR1 SNHLY and CDR2 FYNNEI. This CDR3 has 17 residues. V was cut by 5 bases and J by 3 bases, with 20 bases left in between. CDR3 and TCR beta VDJ profiling relied on genomic DNA as the template. TCRdb reanalysed the reads using MiXCR and keeps one entry per CDR3 protein. The table includes roughly 150,000 distinct CDR3 sequences, just under 45% detected once. The J gene is TRBJ1-5, the V gene TRBV2; D ambiguous. The receptor comes from a human donor in good health. Sequencing was carried out using sorted CD4+, CD8+, or CD8+CD57+ T cells (not recorded which) from PBMCs. The CDR3, as DNA: TGTGCCAGCAGTTGGAGAGGTTTAGGGCGAATCAATCAGCCCCAGCATTTT. Its protein product is CASSWRGLGRINQPQHF.